What follows are 25 T cell receptor beta chains derived from one specimen sequenced in a study of blood T cell repertoires in COVID-19. The repertoire was sequenced with immunoSEQ multiplex PCR; TCRdb's copy has only in-frame clones and lacks some. Altogether some 290,000 clones are present, around 90% being singletons, with the ten largest covering roughly 1%. The material sequenced was peripheral blood. The receptors stem from a woman in her thirties or forties with COVID-19, enrolled during active disease.

The chain joins TRBV7-9 to TRBJ1-5, with 8 bases matching TRBD1. The germline V gene has CDR1 SEHNR and CDR2 FQNEAQ (reference sequence). The CDR3 length is 15 residues. V was clipped by 3 bases and J by 5 bases; unmatched bases: 6. In DNA form, the CDR3 reads TGTGCCAGCAGCTTTGCACAGGGGGATTATCAGCCCCAGCATTTT. Protein sequence: CASSFAQGDYQPQHF. The full variable domain, completed using reference TRBV7-9 and TRBJ1-5, is DTGVSQNPRHKITKRGQNVTFRCDPISEHNRLYWYRQTLGQGPEFLTYFQNEAQLEKSRLLSDRFSAERPKGSFSTLEIQRTEQGDSAMYLCASSFAQGDYQPQHFGDGTRLSIL.

The CDR3 protein is CASGATPRGSPETQYF. In DNA form, the CDR3 reads TGTGCCAGCGGAGCGACCCCCAGAGGGTCCCCGGAGACCCAGTACTTC. V and J are TRBV9 and TRBJ2-5; a weak D match, TRBD2 (5 bases). The germline V gene has CDR1 SGDLS and CDR2 YYNGEE. This CDR3 spans 16 amino acids. V shed 7 bases and J shed 5 bases, with 24 bases lying between them.

V usage is TRBV19 and J usage is TRBJ1-5, with D unclear. V shed 5 bases and J shed 1 base, with 15 bases lying between them. Germline CDR1 is LNHDA and CDR2 is SQIVND (reference sequence). This CDR3 has 16 amino acids. The CDR3 DNA sequence: TGTGCCAGTAGTGTAACCCGGGTCGGGAGCAATCAGCCCCAGCATTTT. Translating gives CASSVTRVGSNQPQHF. Full variable domain (rest looked up from reference TRBV19 and TRBJ1-5): DGGITQSPKYLFRKEGQNVTLSCEQNLNHDAMYWYRQDPGQGLRLIYYSQIVNDFQKGDIAEGYSVSREKKESFPLTVTSAQKNPTAFYLCASSVTRVGSNQPQHFGDGTRLSIL.

J is TRBJ1-2 and V is TRBV6-4; 9 positions agree with TRBD1. Germline V CDR1 and CDR2: MRHNA, SNTAGT. V was clipped by 4 bases and J by 5 bases; unmatched bases: 2. This CDR3 has 13 residues. The CDR3 coding sequence is TGTGCCAGCAGTGTGGGACAGGGTTATGGCTACACCTTC. Translation gives CASSVGQGYGYTF.

This chain links TRBV7-2 with TRBJ2-2; the D is unclear. Trimming took off 1 base at V and 3 bases at J, with 9 bases between the two ends. The CDR3 runs 15 residues. The germline CDR1 and CDR2 sequences are SGHTA and FQGNSA. CDR3 nucleotide sequence: TGTGCCAGCAGCTTAGGTCTACGGGACACCGGGGAGCTGTTTTTT. Translated, it gives CASSLGLRDTGELFF.

The chain recombines TRBV6-2 or TRBV6-3 with TRBJ2-3; 14 bases fit TRBD2. J gave up 5 bases and V 6 bases, and 1 base lay outside the gene matches. Germline V gene lookup returns CDR1 MNHEY and CDR2 SVGEGT. The CDR3 is made up of 14 amino acids. CDR3 in amino acids: CASSGTSGGDTQYF. The CDR3 coding sequence is TGTGCCAGCAGCGGGACTAGCGGGGGAGATACGCAGTATTTT.

The rearrangement joins TRBV7-8 to TRBJ1-1; no firm D call. The CDR3 sequence is 13 residues long. Trimming removed 0 bases from V and 11 bases from J, with 13 bases in between. CDR1 SGHVS and CDR2 FQNEAQ come from the germline V gene. CDR3 bases: TGTGCCAGCAGCTTAGCCCCCCCCGCTCGGGCTTTCTTT. This gives the protein CASSLAPPARAFF.

This clone was picked up one time. This rearrangement joins TRBV18 to TRBJ2-5, with 7 positions matching TRBD1. The CDR3 loop spans 16 amino acids. Germline-derived CDR1 and CDR2 are KGHSH and LQKENI. Trimming removed 4 bases from V and 5 bases from J; junction bases left unmatched: 13. CDR3 sequence: CASSLSSTGVEETQYF. The CDR3 DNA sequence: TGTGCCAGCTCACTCTCAAGTACAGGGGTGGAGGAGACCCAGTACTTC.

V gene TRBV18 combines with J gene TRBJ1-2, with no clear D. Germline CDR1 and CDR2: KGHSH and LQKENI. Trimming shortened V by 3 bases and J by 5 bases, and 13 bases separated the two germline ends. The CDR3 runs to 14 residues. CDR3 region: CASSPQAESYGYTF. The CDR3 DNA reads as TGTGCCAGCTCACCCCAGGCCGAAAGTTATGGCTACACCTTC.

The V gene is TRBV7-9, the J gene TRBJ2-7; D not certain. Deletions cut 4 bases from V and 2 bases from J, with 3 bases between. Germline lookup yields CDR1 SEHNR and CDR2 FQNEAQ (reference sequence). This CDR3 spans 11 amino acids. The CDR3 region has the DNA TGTGCCAGCAGCTCAACCTACGAGCAGTACTTC. As protein: CASSSTYEQYF. The entire variable domain, with the rest obtained from reference TRBV7-9 and TRBJ2-7, is as follows: DTGVSQNPRHKITKRGQNVTFRCDPISEHNRLYWYRQTLGQGPEFLTYFQNEAQLEKSRLLSDRFSAERPKGSFSTLEIQRTEQGDSAMYLCASSSTYEQYFGPGTRLTVT.

This sequence joins TRBV29-1 and TRBJ2-5; TRBD1 might be the D (5 bases). Germline V lookup: CDR1 SQVTM, CDR2 ANQGSEA. V lost 1 base and J lost 2, with 8 bases in between. The CDR3 spans 13 residues. The CDR3, as DNA: TGCAGCGTTGAAGCAGGGTGGCAAGAGACCCAGTACTTC. Its protein product is CSVEAGWQETQYF.

The chain recombines TRBV10-3 with TRBJ1-5, with unresolved D. CDR3 length: 15 residues. Germline V gene lookup returns CDR1 ENHRY and CDR2 SYGVKD. The ends were cut back, 3 bases at V and 3 bases at J, with 12 bases in the middle. The CDR3 DNA reads as TGTGCCATCAGTGATGAAGCCAACGCCAATCAGCCCCAGCATTTT. It encodes CAISDEANANQPQHF.

This clone has a single count. The J gene is TRBJ1-1, the V gene TRBV5-1; no firm D call. V lost 4 bases and J lost 4, with 26 bases in between. CDR1 is SGHRS, CDR2 YFSETQ, per germline. This CDR3 has 18 amino acids. The CDR3 coding sequence is TGCGCCAGCAGCCGATTCTCCCTATCCCTGAGGTTGGGCACTGAAGCTTTCTTT. Residues: CASSRFSLSLRLGTEAFF.

The chain employs TRBV11-2 and TRBJ1-2, with a possible D match to TRBD1 (6 bases). This CDR3 has 16 amino acids. From germline, CDR1 is SGHAT and CDR2 FQNNGV. The V end was cut by 4 bases, the J end by 4 bases, with 19 bases between. The CDR3 sequence: CASSSGTLNWGYGYTF. In nucleotides, the CDR3 is TGTGCCAGCAGCTCAGGGACACTAAATTGGGGCTATGGCTACACCTTC.

This rearrangement joins TRBV20-1 to TRBJ1-4; weak D call: TRBD1 (6 bases). V lost 5 bases to trimming and J lost 14 bases, with 6 bases between them. This CDR3 region has 8 residues. Looked up from germline, CDR1 is DFQATT and CDR2 is SNEGSKA (reference sequence). The CDR3 DNA follows: TGCAGTGCTGGGGGCCTGTTTTTT. It yields the protein CSAGGLFF.

This clone was counted a few times. This chain uses TRBV6-6 with TRBJ1-2; weak D call: TRBD1 (6 bases). Trimming took off 7 bases at V and 6 bases at J, with 15 bases between the two ends. The CDR3 totals 13 residues. Germline V gene lookup returns CDR1 MNHNY and CDR2 SVGAGI (reference sequence). CDR3 loop: CASITPTGHGYTF. The DNA of the CDR3 is TGTGCCAGCATCACCCCTACAGGGCATGGCTACACCTTC.

The V call is TRBV19, the J call TRBJ2-4; 7 nucleotides match TRBD1. The CDR3 runs to 17 residues. The V gene's germline CDR1 is LNHDA and CDR2 SQIVND (reference sequence). Germline trimming cut 5 bases from V and 0 bases from J; bases unmatched to any gene: 10. CDR3 in amino acids: CASSSSRTGRAKNIQYF. The CDR3 coding sequence is TGTGCCAGTAGTTCGAGTCGGACAGGACGAGCCAAAAACATTCAGTACTTC.

The gene calls are TRBV7-9 and TRBJ1-1; no definite D call. The germline V and J ends were trimmed by 2 bases and 7 bases, with 17 bases remaining between them. This CDR3 has 15 residues. Germline CDR1 and CDR2: SEHNR and FQNEAQ (reference sequence). The CDR3, as DNA: TGTGCCAGCAGCTTACACGGGTCACCGGGATTTGAAGCTTTCTTT. Its protein is CASSLHGSPGFEAFF.

The rearrangement uses TRBV6-6 and TRBJ2-7, with a tentative D call TRBD2 (5 bases). Germline V CDR1 and CDR2: MNHNY, SVGAGI (reference sequence). The CDR3 runs 12 residues. V was cut by 11 bases and J by 1 base, with 12 bases left in between. CDR3 nucleotide sequence: TGTGCCGGCCGTGGGGAGTCCTACGAGCAGTACTTC. It translates to CAGRGESYEQYF.

The chain joins TRBV7-9 to TRBJ1-1; D is unresolved. The V gene lost 0 bases and the J gene lost 1 base, with 9 bases spanning the gap. The length of the CDR3 is 15 residues. The germline V gene encodes CDR1 SEHNR and CDR2 FQNEAQ (reference sequence). The CDR3 coding sequence is TGTGCCAGCAGCTTAGCGCCCCACAGGAACACTGAAGCTTTCTTT. The encoded protein is CASSLAPHRNTEAFF.

This chain links TRBV27 with TRBJ2-5; D gene ambiguous. Trimming stripped 10 bases from V and 4 bases from J, with 16 bases between. Looked up from germline, CDR1 is MNHEY and CDR2 is SMNVEV (reference sequence). The CDR3 totals 13 residues. This CDR3 reads CAMRRPYSETQYF. The DNA of the CDR3 is TGTGCCATGCGTCGCCCGTATTCAGAGACCCAGTACTTC.

The rearrangement links TRBV5-1 to TRBJ1-1; D unclear. With 1 base removed from V and 4 bases from J, the gap between germline ends came to 14 bases. Germline lookup yields CDR1 SGHRS and CDR2 YFSETQ. CDR3 length: 15 amino acids. The DNA of the CDR3 is TGCGCCAGCAGCTTGTTAGGCCCCGGGAGCACTGAAGCTTTCTTT. Its protein is CASSLLGPGSTEAFF.

The rearrangement links TRBV6-2 or TRBV6-3 to TRBJ2-2; 11 nucleotides line up with TRBD2. Trimming at V came to 6 bases and at J to 6 bases, leaving 6 bases not matched to a gene. The V gene's germline CDR1 is MNHEY and CDR2 SVGEGT. This CDR3 region has 15 residues. The CDR3 DNA sequence: TGTGCCAGCAGCCTCGAACTAGCGGGAGCCGGGGAGCTGTTTTTT. Protein: CASSLELAGAGELFF.

This clone was seen just once. CDR3 in amino acids: CASSLIQKNTEAFF. The CDR3 DNA follows: TGTGCCAGCAGCTTGATACAGAAGAACACTGAAGCTTTCTTT. The chain recombines TRBV5-5 with TRBJ1-1; no reliable D call. Germline lookup yields CDR1 SGHKS and CDR2 YYEKEE (reference sequence). The CDR3 runs to 14 residues. Trimming removed 1 base at V and 1 base at J, with 8 bases between.

This sequence joins TRBV27 and TRBJ1-1, with D uncertain. The length of the CDR3 is 13 residues. V lost 4 bases and J 5 bases, leaving 11 bases between the germline ends. Germline CDR1 reads MNHEY; CDR2 reads SMNVEV (reference sequence). The CDR3 loop is CASSYRAGTEAFF. The CDR3 DNA sequence: TGTGCCAGCAGTTATAGGGCGGGGACTGAAGCTTTCTTT.